This TCR beta chain was recovered during a study of blood T cell repertoires in COVID-19. Looking at the study overall: COVID-19 samples collected from the United States, Italy and Spain covered acute and convalescent phases. PBMCs, B-cell-depleted T cells, or T cells provided the cDNA or gDNA that made up the material.

Looked up from germline, CDR1 is MDHEN and CDR2 is SYDVKM. This CDR3 is 15 amino acids long. The V gene end was trimmed by 3 bases and the J gene end by 2 bases; junction bases not matched to a gene: 1. In the original analysis: Nucleated cell counts were estimated from reference gene primer amplification. Repertoires were generated with immunoSEQ multiplex PCR, while TCRdb's copy carries only in-frame clones and drops some. V, J and clone size are those of that table, while D and trimming were read from the DNA. The table has fewer than 90,000 clones, about 79% seen once. Material for sequencing was peripheral blood. The receptor comes from a woman in her forties or fifties with acute or convalescent COVID-19. V is TRBV28 and J is TRBJ2-7; the match to TRBD2 covers 13 bases. The CDR3 protein is CASSFGLAGAYEQYF. CDR3 nucleotide sequence: TGTGCCAGCAGTTTCGGACTAGCGGGGGCCTACGAGCAGTACTTC.